A selection of T cell receptor beta chains follows, all from one sample in a study of T cells of healthy individuals. TCRdb reprocessed the 5' RACE reads via MiXCR and lists one record per CDR3 protein. There are around 83,000 distinct CDR3 sequences in the sample; about 5.5% occur only once, and 7.5% lies in the top ten. These receptors all come from a female donor in good health. Both conserved end residues are part of each CDR3. A D gene is named only where the DNA matches it firmly. Only part of the rows carry a size: once, few, many, or a class if the clone is expanded.

v_call	clone_size	d_call	j_call	cdr3_nt	cdr3_aa
TRBV2	.	.	TRBJ1-1	TGTGCCAGCATGGCGGACACCAACACTGAAGCTTTCTTT	CASMADTNTEAFF
TRBV7-2	many	TRBD2	TRBJ2-7	TGTGCCAGCAGCTACGGACTAGCTCAGTACGAGCAGTACTTC	CASSYGLAQYEQYF
TRBV15	many	TRBD2	TRBJ2-7	TGTGCCACCAGCAGAGAGAGGGGGTTTAGCGGGGCCCCTTCCTACGAGCAGTACTTC	CATSRERGFSGAPSYEQYF
TRBV29-1	many	TRBD2	TRBJ2-3	TGCAGCGTTGTGACTAGCGGGAGTAGGACAGATACGCAGTATTTT	CSVVTSGSRTDTQYF
TRBV21-1	many	.	TRBJ2-3	TGTGCCAGCAGCAAAAAGGGGGGGAGCACAGATACGCAGTATTTT	CASSKKGGSTDTQYF
TRBV7-2	many	.	TRBJ2-3	TGTGCCAGCAGCTTAGGACCGTTGAGCACAGATACGCAGTATTTT	CASSLGPLSTDTQYF
TRBV28	many	.	TRBJ2-3	TGTGCCAGCAGTTACACACCAGGGGTTAAGACGGCAGATACGCAGTATTTT	CASSYTPGVKTADTQYF
TRBV20-1	many	TRBD2	TRBJ2-1	TGCAGTGCTACTCTAGCGGGAGTGCGGAATGAGCAGTTCTTC	CSATLAGVRNEQFF
TRBV9	many	.	TRBJ1-5	TGTGCCAGCAGCGCGCAGGGCAATCAGCCCCAGCATTTT	CASSAQGNQPQHF
TRBV28	many	TRBD2	TRBJ2-7	TGTGCCGTGTTCGGGACTACTAAGGGGGAGCAGTACTTC	CAVFGTTKGEQYF
TRBV6-6	few	.	TRBJ2-2	TGTGCCAGCGGGGTACTGGGGGCGGGATGGAACACCGGGGAGCTGTTTTTT	CASGVLGAGWNTGELFF
TRBV29-1	.	.	TRBJ2-1	TGCAGCGTTGAAAGGGTGGGCAGGGGATACAATGAGCAGTTCTTC	CSVERVGRGYNEQFF